The text below deals with one TCR beta chain. Trimming removed 3 bases at V and 2 bases at J, with 12 bases between. CDR1 KGHSH and CDR2 LQKENI come from the germline V gene. This CDR3 contains 15 residues. This record comes from a study of response to subunit inactivated influenza vaccine. Each CDR3 protein is one row after TCRdb ran MiXCR on the RT-PCR reads. The data contain about 570,000 distinct CDR3 sequences, around 11% of them singletons. This sample was shared with a second study, whose subject was T cells expressing NK-cell markers. That investigation notes: Synthesis of TCR beta cDNA relied on 5'RACE template switching carrying UMIs.

Here the sequenced sample was PBMCs from blood, taken on the day of vaccination. The rearrangement links TRBV18 to TRBJ2-3; D perhaps matches TRBD1 (6 bases). This TCR was sampled from a man aged 45-65 years who received an inactivated influenza vaccine. The DNA for the CDR3 is TGTGCCAGCTCACCCCGGGACACCTTCACAGATACGCAGTATTTT. Translation gives CASSPRDTFTDTQYF.